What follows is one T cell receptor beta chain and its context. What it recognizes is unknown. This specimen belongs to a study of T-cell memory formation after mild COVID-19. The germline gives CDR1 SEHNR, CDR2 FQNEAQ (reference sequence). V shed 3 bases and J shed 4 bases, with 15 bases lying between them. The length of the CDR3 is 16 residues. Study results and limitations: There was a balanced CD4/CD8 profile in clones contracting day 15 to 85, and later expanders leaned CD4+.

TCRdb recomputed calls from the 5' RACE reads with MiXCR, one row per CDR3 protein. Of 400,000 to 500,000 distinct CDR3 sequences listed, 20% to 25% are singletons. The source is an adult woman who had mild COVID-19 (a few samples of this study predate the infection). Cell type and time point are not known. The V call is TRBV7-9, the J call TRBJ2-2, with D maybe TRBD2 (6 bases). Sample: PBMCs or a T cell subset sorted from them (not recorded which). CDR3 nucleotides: TGTGCCAGCAGCTTGGACGGAGGGGCGGTCACCGGGGAGCTGTTTTTT. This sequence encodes CASSLDGGAVTGELFF.